This TCR beta chain was observed in a study of cytomegalovirus exposure and HLA in healthy donors. The study's findings and limits: A later analysis showed HLA-associated TCR beta chains outstripping equally common others in clonal expansion. Upon later analysis, TCR association rates were observed to vary by HLA locus, being highest for DRB1 and lowest for HLA-C.

Both 60 Vbeta primers and 13 Jbeta primers went into the PCR. Here immunoSEQ multiplex PCR was the method, and the copy in TCRdb shows in-frame clones only, minus some. Altogether about 180,000 clones are present, about four fifths being singletons, with the ten largest covering approximately 0.47%. Comment on this clone: What it binds is not known.

The CDR3 extends over 15 amino acids. Germline CDR1 is SGDLS and CDR2 is YYNGEE. With 3 bases clipped from V and 2 bases from J, the junction kept 3 bases outside the gene matches. This sequence originates from a woman aged 45-65 years in good health and CMV-seronegative. The genes are TRBV9 and TRBJ2-5, with TRBD1 matching 11 bases. Sequences were obtained from PBMCs. CDR3 sequence: CASSDRDRGQETQYF. The CDR3 coding sequence is TGTGCCAGCAGCGATCGGGACAGGGGGCAAGAGACCCAGTACTTC.